This entry lists 18 T cell receptor beta chains sequenced from one sample in a study of T cell repertoires in cytomegalovirus infection. TCRdb recomputed calls from the reads with MiXCR, one row per CDR3 protein. The sample shows about 530,000 distinct CDR3 sequences, 26% of them seen only once. Sequenced input: PBMCs. These TCRs come from a human donor in good health (CMV status not recorded). Some clones in this sample may be carry-over from other donors' samples.

This clonotype occurred a few times. This chain connects TRBV28 to TRBJ2-1; D is unclear. Trimming shortened V by 4 bases and J by 9 bases, and 19 bases separated the two germline ends. The length of the CDR3 is 15 residues. Germline V CDR1 and CDR2: MDHEN, SYDVKM. In DNA form, the CDR3 reads TGTGCCAGCAGTTCATCCCCCCGGGCGTTCACTGAGCAGTTCTTC. Protein product: CASSSSPRAFTEQFF.

This chain links TRBV20-1 with TRBJ2-7, with TRBD2 matching 7 bases. V was clipped by 6 bases and J by 7 bases; unmatched bases: 15. The CDR3 covers 14 residues. Germline V gene lookup returns CDR1 DFQATT and CDR2 SNEGSKA (reference sequence). CDR3 protein: CSAASRTSAPEQYF. The CDR3 DNA is TGCAGTGCAGCCTCCCGGACTAGTGCGCCAGAGCAGTACTTC.

This clonotype was seen a few times. The chain joins TRBV12-5 to TRBJ2-3; D gene ambiguous. Germline V CDR1 and CDR2: LGHNT, FRNRAP. V lost 4 bases to trimming and J lost 3 bases, with 11 bases between them. This CDR3 has 14 amino acids. CDR3 residues: CASGSPRVTDTQYF. The DNA of the CDR3 is TGTGCTAGTGGTTCCCCTCGGGTGACAGATACGCAGTATTTT.

This clonotype was detected a few times. The chain uses TRBV12-3 or TRBV12-4 and TRBJ1-6; 7 nucleotides line up with TRBD1. The CDR3 spans 14 residues. J was trimmed by 7 bases and V by 6 bases; bases with no gene match: 6. CDR3 sequence (DNA): TGTGCCAGCAGGACAGGGATTCTAAATTCACCCCTCCACTTT. Its protein product is CASRTGILNSPLHF.

This chain links TRBV20-1 with TRBJ2-2, with D uncertain. CDR3 length: 14 residues. Germline V gives CDR1 DFQATT, CDR2 SNEGSKA (reference sequence). Trimming pared 5 bases from V and 7 bases from J, leaving 17 bases between. This chain's CDR3 is CSAPRPQGYGELFF. DNA of the CDR3: TGCAGTGCTCCCCGGCCCCAAGGCTACGGGGAGCTGTTTTTT.

This chain connects TRBV7-8 to TRBJ1-1; D remains ambiguous. The germline V and J ends were trimmed by 1 base and 6 bases, with 18 bases remaining between them. This CDR3 has 16 amino acids. The V gene's germline CDR1 is SGHVS and CDR2 FQNEAQ. In nucleotides, the CDR3 is TGTGCCAGCAGCTTAGGTCCCGTCGGGGTGGACCCTGAAGCTTTCTTT. Translation gives CASSLGPVGVDPEAFF.

This chain links TRBV7-3 with TRBJ2-2; no clear D gene. V was shortened by 0 bases and J by 6 bases, with 5 bases between the two germline ends. CDR1 and CDR2 (germline): SGHTA, FQGTGA. The CDR3 has 13 amino acids. CDR3 residues: CASSLTWAGELFF. The CDR3 DNA follows: TGTGCCAGCAGCTTAACGTGGGCCGGGGAGCTGTTTTTT.

The chain employs TRBV6-5 and TRBJ1-5; D might be TRBD1 (6 bases). This CDR3 is 15 amino acids long. V was cut by 0 bases and J by 6 bases, with 12 bases left in between. Per the germline V gene, CDR1 is MNHEY and CDR2 is SVGAGI. This CDR3 reads CASSYSTGSGQPQHF. The CDR3 DNA follows: TGTGCCAGCAGTTACTCAACAGGGTCGGGTCAGCCCCAGCATTTT.

The CDR3 is CASSPGSMRGEDTEAFF. CDR3 in DNA: TGCGCCAGCAGTCCTGGGTCTATGCGGGGCGAGGACACTGAAGCTTTCTTT. This chain uses TRBV23-1 with TRBJ1-1, with a weak D call TRBD1 (5 bases). TRBV23-1 carries the ORF label, with uncertain function. Trimming took 4 bases from V and 3 from J, leaving 21 bases between them. CDR3 size: 17 residues.

This chain links TRBV7-2 with TRBJ2-1; 8 bases are shared with TRBD1. This CDR3 has 14 amino acids. Germline V CDR1 and CDR2: SGHTA, FQGNSA. V was pared by 0 bases and J by 6 bases, with 1 base of the junction left unmatched. The CDR3 sequence: CASSLAQGGNEQFF. The DNA for the CDR3 is TGTGCCAGCAGCTTAGCACAGGGGGGCAATGAGCAGTTCTTC.

This sequence joins TRBV20-1 and TRBJ1-1; D unclear. Between the trimmed V and J ends, which lost 3 bases and 1 base, there was a span of 9 bases. Germline loops: CDR1 DFQATT, CDR2 SNEGSKA (reference sequence). This CDR3 contains 13 residues. The CDR3 DNA sequence: TGCAGTGCTAGCGCAGATTCGAACACTGAAGCTTTCTTT. It encodes CSASADSNTEAFF.

This clonotype appeared a few times. The rearrangement uses TRBV24-1 and TRBJ2-1, with 9 bases that match TRBD2. Trimming cost V 3 bases and J 12 bases; bases outside gene matches: 11. From germline, CDR1 is KGHDR and CDR2 SFDVKD. This CDR3 contains 15 residues. Here the CDR3 reads CATSDKGGRAVVQFF. CDR3 DNA: TGTGCCACCAGTGATAAAGGCGGGAGGGCCGTTGTGCAGTTCTTC.

This clonotype has just a few counts. The chain combines TRBV29-1 with TRBJ1-1, with D uncertain. This CDR3 comprises 10 residues. CDR1 SQVTM and CDR2 ANQGSEA come from the germline V gene. The ends were cut back, 4 bases at V and 2 bases at J, with 2 bases in the middle. CDR3 sequence (DNA): TGCAGCGTTGCCAACACTGAAGCTTTCTTT. This translates into CSVANTEAFF.

In DNA, the CDR3 is TGTGCCAGCAGTTACTCGGGACAGGGGTTCTCCGGGGCCAACGTCCTGACTTTC. Protein product: CASSYSGQGFSGANVLTF. The chain recombines TRBV6-6 with TRBJ2-6; 10 nucleotides align to TRBD1. The CDR3 is made up of 18 amino acids. Germline assignment: CDR1 MNHNY and CDR2 SVGAGI (reference sequence). The junction had 6 bases not matched to a gene; V was cut back by 0 bases and J by 4 bases.

In its sample, this clonotype was seen a few times. The chain joins TRBV6-2 or TRBV6-3 to TRBJ2-1; D remains ambiguous. The CDR3 is made up of 13 amino acids. In germline, CDR1 is MNHEY, CDR2 SVGEGT. The ends were cut back, 1 base at V and 8 bases at J, with 9 bases in the middle. The CDR3 protein is CASSYFRVDEQFF. The CDR3 coding sequence is TGTGCCAGCAGTTACTTTCGGGTCGATGAGCAGTTCTTC.

V and J are TRBV7-6 and TRBJ2-1; 9 positions match TRBD2. V was clipped by 8 bases and J by 8 bases; unmatched bases: 4. The germline V gene has CDR1 SGHVS and CDR2 FNYEAQ. The CDR3 sequence is 12 residues long. CDR3 region: CASVAGADEQFF. In DNA, the CDR3 is TGTGCCAGCGTAGCGGGAGCCGATGAGCAGTTCTTC.

The rearrangement links TRBV29-1 to TRBJ1-1; 10 positions agree with TRBD1. Germline V gene data show CDR1 as SQVTM and CDR2 as ANQGSEA. The V segment lost 7 bases and the J segment 3 bases; nucleotides outside the gene matches: 5. CDR3 size: 13 residues. CDR3 sequence reads: CSAGTGEYTEAFF. The CDR3 DNA is TGCAGCGCCGGGACAGGGGAGTACACTGAAGCTTTCTTT.

The chain uses TRBV3-1 and TRBJ2-1; TRBD2 might be the D (5 bases). Per the germline V gene, CDR1 is LGHDT and CDR2 is YNNKEL (reference sequence). V shed 0 bases and J shed 7 bases, with 16 bases lying between them. The CDR3 is 16 amino acids. The CDR3 DNA reads as TGTGCCAGCAGCCAAGATTTAGCGAAGCAAAGGAATGAGCAGTTCTTC. Translation: CASSQDLAKQRNEQFF.